Listed below are T cell receptor beta chains from one sample, sequenced in a study of blood T cell repertoires in COVID-19. Using immunoSEQ multiplex PCR, the repertoire was profiled, and TCRdb retains in-frame clones only, with some absent. The data hold about 200,000 clones, with 90% observed a single time. Sequencing used PBMCs or T cells enriched from blood (not recorded which). These receptors were collected from a man aged 25-45 years who had recovered from COVID-19. The CDR3 runs from the conserved cysteine through the conserved F or W. The D gene is left open where the match is weak. Size values are once, few and many counts, or a class for expanded clones, and some rows have none.

-	-	TRBV11-2	TRBJ2-5	CASSLTGGQETQYF	TGTGCCAGCAGCTTAACCGGGGGACAAGAGACCCAGTACTTC
TRBD1	-	TRBV7-9	TRBJ2-7	CASSNDRGSGYF	TGTGCCAGCAGCAACGACAGGGGTTCGGGGTACTTC
-	-	TRBV24-1	TRBJ2-5	CATSDPSQGQETQYF	TGTGCCACCAGTGACCCTAGTCAGGGCCAAGAGACCCAGTACTTC
TRBD2	-	TRBV3-1/TRBV3-2	TRBJ2-5	CASSQASGSSQETQYF	TGTGCCAGCAGCCAAGCTAGCGGGAGTAGTCAAGAGACCCAGTACTTC
TRBD2	few	TRBV15	TRBJ2-3	CATSVQRGSTDTQYF	TGTGCCACCAGCGTGCAGCGGGGGAGCACAGATACGCAGTATTTT
-	-	TRBV11-3	TRBJ2-1	CASSSYTGNEQFF	TGTGCCAGCAGCTCCTATACAGGAAATGAGCAGTTCTTC
TRBD1	few	TRBV5-6	TRBJ1-1	CASSAAPGQGDTEAFF	TGTGCCAGCAGCGCGGCTCCGGGACAGGGCGACACTGAAGCTTTCTTT
-	once	TRBV27	TRBJ1-2	CASSLLYGDYGYTF	TGTGCCAGCAGTTTACTATACGGGGACTATGGCTACACCTTC
-	-	TRBV7-6	TRBJ2-1	CASSFQLGAPGPQGEQFF	TGTGCCAGCAGCTTCCAACTGGGGGCCCCGGGACCCCAGGGTGAGCAGTTCTTC
-	-	TRBV15	TRBJ1-2	CATSRDLTARGGYGYTF	TGTGCCACCAGCAGAGATTTAACGGCCAGGGGTGGATATGGCTACACCTTC
-	-	TRBV7-8	TRBJ1-3	CASSSGQYQWGGNTIYF	TGTGCCAGCAGCTCGGGACAATACCAATGGGGTGGAAACACCATATATTTT
TRBD2	-	TRBV24-1	TRBJ2-2	CATSAVRTSGANTGELFF	TGTGCCACCAGTGCGGTCAGAACTAGCGGGGCGAACACCGGGGAGCTGTTTTTT
-	-	TRBV5-4	TRBJ2-5	CASSFNNQETQYF	TGTGCCAGCAGCTTTAATAACCAAGAGACCCAGTACTTC
-	once	TRBV15	TRBJ2-7	CATSRDPQEPQYF	TGTGCCACCAGCAGAGATCCCCAGGAACCCCAGTACTTC
-	-	TRBV7-8	TRBJ1-1	CASSPYEEAFF	TGTGCCAGCAGCCCCTACGAGGAGGCTTTCTTT
-	-	TRBV4-1	TRBJ2-1	CASSQGQTGGYNEQFF	TGCGCCAGCAGCCAAGGCCAGACCGGAGGTTACAATGAGCAGTTCTTC
TRBD2	-	TRBV28	TRBJ2-1	CASSLEGTSEFFSYNEQFF	TGTGCCAGCAGTCTAGAGGGGACTAGCGAGTTTTTTTCCTACAATGAGCAGTTCTTC